This TCR beta chain appears in the sequencing data of a study of blood T cell repertoires in COVID-19. Background on the study: Samples of COVID-19 (acute and convalescent) were obtained from the United States, Italy and Spain.

The V gene lost 6 bases and the J gene lost 1 base, with 9 bases spanning the gap. The CDR3 spans 13 residues. CDR1 is MNHEY and CDR2 is SVGAGI in the germline V gene. Per the original methods: Quantification of nucleated cells was approximated via reference gene primer amplification. Sequenced by immunoSEQ multiplex PCR; TCRdb stores in-frame clones only, minus some. The DNA was the basis for D and trimming; V, J and clone size are from that table. The sample yields 99,000 or so clones, around four fifths seen once. The sample was peripheral blood. The TCR comes from a man in his sixties with acute or convalescent COVID-19. J is TRBJ1-1 and V is TRBV6-5; D gene unclear. The CDR3 DNA sequence: TGTGCCAGCAGGCCTTACAAGAACACTGAAGCTTTCTTT. It is translated as CASRPYKNTEAFF.